Listed here is a single T cell receptor (beta chain). Its antigen is currently not known. Per-base quality was not reported, and no clone a single base away is much larger than it. From each donor, a single peripheral blood sample of about 110 mL on average was drawn into heparinised tubes. A BD FACSAria II was used to sort naive, central memory, regulatory and stem cell-like memory CD4+ T cells with a panel that included CD45RO, CCR7, CD25, CD127, CD95 and CD27. All sorted populations exceeded 95% purity. PBMCs were isolated immediately by Lymphoprep density gradient centrifugation and stained directly without culture. So that batch effects would be minimized, each experiment stained and sorted samples in pairs, pairing one healthy donor with one patient. This entry is derived from a study of beta chain features in type 1 diabetes (dated by TCRdb to 2016 to 2019). Regarding the study in general: Patients and healthy donors did not differ in mean age, gender distribution, total cell number or subset yield. Naive and central memory subsets were obtained from all 30 or so donors, but regulatory and stem cell-like memory subsets were isolated from only 8 patients and roughly eight healthy donors. The study compared the TCRB repertoires of sorted circulating CD4+ T cell subsets in recently diagnosed type 1 diabetes patients with those in matched healthy donors. A total of roughly 100 million sorted cells were examined across all samples, and the number of cells per subset was strongly correlated with RNA yield.

Findings and caveats that apply to the study as a whole: A moderate but significant shortening of TCRB CDR3 length was observed in type 1 diabetes patients in all four CD4+ subsets. Shorter templates might have been favored by PCR, but patient and control samples were amplified and corrected together, so both groups would have been affected equally by any skew. Naive, central memory and regulatory TCRB repertoires appeared to be more similar among patients than among healthy donors. Patients with type 1 diabetes made fewer insertions and deleted more nucleotides at VDJ recombination sites, implying thymic rearrangement abnormalities. Only small numbers of individuals were included in the HLA sub-analyses, which left unresolved whether HLA type had any influence on TCRB rearrangement. Sequencing cDNA rather than genomic DNA could over-represent highly expressing activated cells, although activation and CD3 levels did not differ between groups.

The entire isolated RNA was reverse transcribed using the High Capacity cDNA Reverse Transcription Kit, and thus expressed TCRB transcripts were sequenced. Deep immunoSEQ sequencing was applied to naive, central memory and regulatory T cell samples, giving an average of roughly 3.5 million total reads per sample. After sorted cells were lysed in RLT buffer, RNA was extracted with DNase-treated RNeasy Micro or Mini kits, with the choice depending on cell number. Each cell subset was processed separately to prevent cross-contamination, with patient and healthy donor samples processed together. TCRB sequences were amplified from cDNA with the immunoSEQ multiplex PCR, producing 87-bp fragments spanning the CDR3 region. Sequencing of the amplicons was performed on the Illumina HiSeq platform. Concerning the study's data processing: Synthetic template baselines were used to correct PCR bias computationally, reads within Hamming distance 2 were collapsed together, and singletons that could not be merged were discarded. Reads were aligned against IMGT to assign V, D and J genes, CDR3 length and insertions or deletions at six rearrangement sites. Clonotype counts were normalized to sorted cell number within each subset before computing true diversity and Gini coefficients with the tcR R package. The overlap coefficient, calculated on TCRB nucleotide sequences, was used to quantify repertoire sharing. Out-of-frame TCRB sequences from naive cells were analyzed to stand in for the pre-selection repertoire. TCRdb's version of the immuneACCESS table is confined to in-frame rearrangements and falls short of the full clone set. An unresolved V gene accounts for under half of the shortfall where checked; the remainder is of unknown origin. V and J calls and clone size follow that table, whereas D and trimming were derived from the DNA. The sample data list about 340,000 clones, and 13% of these were observed just once. The ten largest clones represent roughly 0.015% of the sample.

The origin of this receptor is a young woman with type 1 diabetes. The sample comprised naive CD4+ T cells from blood. What the cell subset or site label conveys for this sample: true naive CD4+ T cells.

The DNA sequence reads TGCGCCAGCAGTCCAGGACAGGGGTACCCCTACGAGCAGTACGTC. This is translated as CASSPGQGYPYEQYV. The sequence joins TRBV23-1 to TRBJ2-7; 9 central bases correspond to TRBD1. TRBV23-1 is assigned to the ORF class and has an uncertain function. Reading from cysteine to valine, the CDR3 counts 15 amino acids. Kept here is only the CDR3 DNA, which spans 45 bases and is read in frame from base 1. Trimming takes 4 bases off V and 2 bases off J; junction bases not matched to a gene: 6.